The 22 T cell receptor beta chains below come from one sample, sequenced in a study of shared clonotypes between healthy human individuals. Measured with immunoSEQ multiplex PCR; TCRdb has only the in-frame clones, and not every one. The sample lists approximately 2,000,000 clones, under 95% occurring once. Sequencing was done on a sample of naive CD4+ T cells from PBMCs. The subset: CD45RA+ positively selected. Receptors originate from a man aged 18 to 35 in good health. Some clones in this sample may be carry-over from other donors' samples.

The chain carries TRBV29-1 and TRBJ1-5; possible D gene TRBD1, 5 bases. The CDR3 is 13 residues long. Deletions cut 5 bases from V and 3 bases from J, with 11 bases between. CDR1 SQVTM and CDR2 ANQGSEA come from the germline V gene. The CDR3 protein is CSVSQDPNQPQHF. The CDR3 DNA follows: TGCAGCGTTTCACAGGATCCCAATCAGCCCCAGCATTTT.

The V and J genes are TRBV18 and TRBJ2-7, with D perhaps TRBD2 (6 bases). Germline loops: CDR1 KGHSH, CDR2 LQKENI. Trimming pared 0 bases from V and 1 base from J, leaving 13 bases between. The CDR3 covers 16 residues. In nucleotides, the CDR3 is TGTGCCAGCTCACCACCAATCCGGGACTCATCCTACGAGCAGTACTTC. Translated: CASSPPIRDSSYEQYF.

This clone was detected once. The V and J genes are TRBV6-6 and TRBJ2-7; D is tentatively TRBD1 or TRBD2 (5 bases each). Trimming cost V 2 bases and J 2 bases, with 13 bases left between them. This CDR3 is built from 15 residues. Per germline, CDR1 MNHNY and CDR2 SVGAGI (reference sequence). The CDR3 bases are TGTGCCAGCAGTTACGATGGGCAGGGAGCCTACGAGCAGTACTTC. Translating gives CASSYDGQGAYEQYF.

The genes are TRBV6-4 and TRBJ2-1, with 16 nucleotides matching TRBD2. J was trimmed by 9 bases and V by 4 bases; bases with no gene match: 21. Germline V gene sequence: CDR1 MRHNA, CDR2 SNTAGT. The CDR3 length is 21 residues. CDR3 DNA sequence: TGTGCCAGCAGTGCCTCTCCTAGTATGGGACTAGCGGGAGGGCACGGGATTGAGCAGTTCTTC. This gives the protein CASSASPSMGLAGGHGIEQFF.

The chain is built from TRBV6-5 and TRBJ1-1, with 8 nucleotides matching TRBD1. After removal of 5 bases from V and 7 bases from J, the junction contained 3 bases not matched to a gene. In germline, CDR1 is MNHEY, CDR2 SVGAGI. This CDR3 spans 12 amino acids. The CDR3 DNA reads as TGTGCCAGCAGTGCGGGGACAGGTGAAGCTTTCTTT. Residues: CASSAGTGEAFF.

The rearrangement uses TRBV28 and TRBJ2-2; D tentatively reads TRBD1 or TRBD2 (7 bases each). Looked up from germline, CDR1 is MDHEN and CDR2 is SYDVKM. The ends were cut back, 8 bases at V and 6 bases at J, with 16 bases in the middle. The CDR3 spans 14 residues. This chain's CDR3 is CASFETGRAGELFF. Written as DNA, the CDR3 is TGTGCCAGCTTCGAGACAGGGAGGGCCGGGGAGCTGTTTTTT.

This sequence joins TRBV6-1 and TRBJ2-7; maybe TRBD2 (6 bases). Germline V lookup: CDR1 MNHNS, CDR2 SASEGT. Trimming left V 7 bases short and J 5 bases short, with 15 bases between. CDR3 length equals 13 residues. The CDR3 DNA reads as TGTGCCAGCAACCCGGGGACTTCGAACGAGCAGTACTTC. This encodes CASNPGTSNEQYF.

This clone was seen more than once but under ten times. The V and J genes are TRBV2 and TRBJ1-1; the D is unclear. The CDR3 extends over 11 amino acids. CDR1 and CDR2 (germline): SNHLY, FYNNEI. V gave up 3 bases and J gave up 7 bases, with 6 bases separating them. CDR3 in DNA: TGTGCCAGCAGTGAGGCAATTGAAGCTTTCTTT. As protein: CASSEAIEAFF.

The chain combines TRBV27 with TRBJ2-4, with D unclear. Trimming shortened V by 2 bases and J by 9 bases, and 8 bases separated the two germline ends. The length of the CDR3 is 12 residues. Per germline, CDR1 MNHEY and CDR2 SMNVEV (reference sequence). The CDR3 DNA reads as TGTGCCAGCAGTTTACGCTCGGGCATTCAGTACTTC. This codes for CASSLRSGIQYF.

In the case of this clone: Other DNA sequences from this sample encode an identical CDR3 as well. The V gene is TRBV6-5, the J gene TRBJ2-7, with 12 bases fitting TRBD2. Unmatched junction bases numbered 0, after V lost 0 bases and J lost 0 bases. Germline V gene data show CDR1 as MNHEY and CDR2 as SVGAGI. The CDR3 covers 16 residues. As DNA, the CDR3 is TGTGCCAGCAGTTACTCGGGACTAGCGGGCTCCTACGAGCAGTACTTC. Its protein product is CASSYSGLAGSYEQYF.

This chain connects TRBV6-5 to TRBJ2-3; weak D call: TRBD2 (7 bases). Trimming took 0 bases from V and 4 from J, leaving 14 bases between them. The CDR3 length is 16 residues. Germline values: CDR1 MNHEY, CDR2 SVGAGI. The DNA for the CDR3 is TGTGCCAGCAGTTACTCGTCGGGGGCGGGGGCAGATACGCAGTATTTT. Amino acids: CASSYSSGAGADTQYF.

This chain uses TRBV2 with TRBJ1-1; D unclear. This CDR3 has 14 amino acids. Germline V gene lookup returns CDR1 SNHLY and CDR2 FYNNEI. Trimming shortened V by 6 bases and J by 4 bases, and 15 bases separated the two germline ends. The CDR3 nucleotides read TGTGCCAGCAGGCCCGGGATCCAGGTCACTGAAGCTTTCTTT. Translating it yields CASRPGIQVTEAFF.

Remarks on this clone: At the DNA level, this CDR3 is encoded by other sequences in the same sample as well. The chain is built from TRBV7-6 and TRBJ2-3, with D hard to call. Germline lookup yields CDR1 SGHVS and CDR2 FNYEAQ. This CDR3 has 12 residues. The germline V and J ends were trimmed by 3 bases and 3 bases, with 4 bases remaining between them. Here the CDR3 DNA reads TGTGCCAGCAGCTTCTCAACAGATACGCAGTATTTT. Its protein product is CASSFSTDTQYF.

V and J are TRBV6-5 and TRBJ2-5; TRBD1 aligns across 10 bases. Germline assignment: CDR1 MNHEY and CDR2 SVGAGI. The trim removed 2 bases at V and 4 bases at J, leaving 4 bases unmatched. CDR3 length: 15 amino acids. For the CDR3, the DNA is TGTGCCAGCAGTTACACCGGGACAGGGGTAGAGACCCAGTACTTC. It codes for CASSYTGTGVETQYF.

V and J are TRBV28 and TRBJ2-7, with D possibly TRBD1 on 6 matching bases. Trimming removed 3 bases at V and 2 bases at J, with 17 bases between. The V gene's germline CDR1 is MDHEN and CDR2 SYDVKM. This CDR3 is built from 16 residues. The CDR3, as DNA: TGTGCCAGCAGTTTGGGGGCACAGGTGGGAACCTACGAGCAGTACTTC. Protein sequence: CASSLGAQVGTYEQYF.

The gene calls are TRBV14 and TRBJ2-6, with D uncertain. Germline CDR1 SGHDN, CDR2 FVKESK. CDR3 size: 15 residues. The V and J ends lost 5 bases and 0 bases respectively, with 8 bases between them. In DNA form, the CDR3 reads TGTGCCAGCAGCAAGGGAATCTCTGGGGCCAACGTCCTGACTTTC. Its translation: CASSKGISGANVLTF.

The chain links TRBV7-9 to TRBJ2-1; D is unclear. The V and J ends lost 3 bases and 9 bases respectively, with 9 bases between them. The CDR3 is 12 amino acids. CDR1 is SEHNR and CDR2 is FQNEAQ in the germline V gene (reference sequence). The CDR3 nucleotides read TGTGCCAGCAGCTTCAGCGCTGGTGAGCAGTTCTTC. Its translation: CASSFSAGEQFF.

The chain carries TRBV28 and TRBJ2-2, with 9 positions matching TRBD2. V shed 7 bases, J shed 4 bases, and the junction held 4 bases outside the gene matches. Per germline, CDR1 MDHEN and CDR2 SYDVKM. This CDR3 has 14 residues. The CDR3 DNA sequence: TGTGCCAGCACCCTAGCGGGGAGCACCGGGGAGCTGTTTTTT. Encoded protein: CASTLAGSTGELFF.

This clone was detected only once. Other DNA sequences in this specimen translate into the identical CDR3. CDR3 sequence (DNA): TGTGCCAGCAGTTACCGAGTGAGCTCCTACGAGCAGTACTTC. Amino acids: CASSYRVSSYEQYF. The chain carries TRBV6-5 and TRBJ2-7; no definite D call. Trimming pared 2 bases from V and 0 bases from J, leaving 8 bases between. CDR1 and CDR2 from the germline V gene are MNHEY and SVGAGI. The CDR3 loop spans 14 amino acids.

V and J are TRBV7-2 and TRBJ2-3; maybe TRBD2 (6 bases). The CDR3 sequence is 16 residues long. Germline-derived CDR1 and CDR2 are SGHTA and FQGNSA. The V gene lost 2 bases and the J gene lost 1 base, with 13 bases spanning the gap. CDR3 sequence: CASSLMFQRGTDTQYF. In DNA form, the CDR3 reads TGTGCCAGCAGCTTAATGTTCCAGCGGGGCACAGATACGCAGTATTTT. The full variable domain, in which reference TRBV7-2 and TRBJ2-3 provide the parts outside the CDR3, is GAGVSQSPSNKVTEKGKDVELRCDPISGHTALYWYRQSLGQGLEFLIYFQGNSAPDKSGLPSDRFSAERTGGSVSTLTIQRTQQEDSAVYLCASSLMFQRGTDTQYFGPGTRLTVL.

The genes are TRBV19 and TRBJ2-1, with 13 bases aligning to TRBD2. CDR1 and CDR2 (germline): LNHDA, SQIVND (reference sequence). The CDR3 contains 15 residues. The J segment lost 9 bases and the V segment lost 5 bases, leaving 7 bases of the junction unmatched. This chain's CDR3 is CASSAGTSGIREQFF. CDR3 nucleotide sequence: TGTGCCAGTAGTGCCGGGACTAGCGGGATTCGTGAGCAGTTCTTC. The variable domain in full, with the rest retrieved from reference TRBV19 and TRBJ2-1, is DGGITQSPKYLFRKEGQNVTLSCEQNLNHDAMYWYRQDPGQGLRLIYYSQIVNDFQKGDIAEGYSVSREKKESFPLTVTSAQKNPTAFYLCASSAGTSGIREQFFGPGTRLTVL.

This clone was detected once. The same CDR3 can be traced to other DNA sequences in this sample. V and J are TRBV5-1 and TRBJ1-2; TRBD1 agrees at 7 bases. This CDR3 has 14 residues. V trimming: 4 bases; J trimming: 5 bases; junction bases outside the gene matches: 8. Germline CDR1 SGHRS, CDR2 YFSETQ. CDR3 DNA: TGCGCCAGCAGCCCTCGGCAGGGGGGGTATGGCTACACCTTC. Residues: CASSPRQGGYGYTF.